Reported below is one T cell receptor (beta chain). This clone was counted a few times. The antigen it recognizes is unknown. Nothing much larger sits one base from this clone, and base qualities are not available. This entry comes from a study of cytomegalovirus exposure and HLA in healthy donors (dated by TCRdb to 2017 to 2019). Turning to the overall study: An earlier analysis of some 600 of the donors reported about 280 Gb of sequence data and 95 million to 130 million unique TCR beta sequences obtained from around 180 million T cells. In the later analysis, no new phenotypic data were used to find candidate immune exposures; instead, reliance was placed on TCR beta sequences and their occurrence across donors. Genome-wide SNP genotypes for about 65% of the roughly 670 donors were used in a later genetic analysis, which treated that subset as a discovery cohort. Every repertoire in the discovery cohort had been generated on one and the same sequencing platform. About 300 gigabases of sequencing data and roughly 80 million unique TCR sequences made up an early release that covered roughly 670 HLA-typed donors. To predict cytomegalovirus infection status, the study brought together high-throughput TCR immunosequencing, statistical association of individual TCRs with disease status, and machine learning. The number of donors typed differed by locus, with roughly 620-630 for A, B, C, DRB1 and DQB1, roughly 520 for DQA1, about 610 for DPA1, and under 490 for DPB1. The study aimed to test whether cataloging public T cell receptors could reveal signatures of past pathogen exposure. A separate validation cohort of 90 to 150 different subjects was used in addition to the roughly 700-subject first cohort. Roughly five DR-DQ haplotypes were handled as single units for association and clustering, since linkage in the cohort was strong. Both class I and class II loci were covered by HLA typing, at four-digit resolution. A later analysis re-examined previously published TCR beta repertoires from more than 550 donors and added high-resolution HLA genotyping to investigate patterns of TCR occurrence. Among some 410 genotyped donors of the cohort, an average of approximately 240,000 unique TCR beta nucleotide sequences were sequenced per donor, 15% to 20% of them non-productive. An earlier analysis of approximately 580 of the donors used high-throughput TCR beta sequencing to judge whether each TCR beta V gene segment behaved as functional or pseudogenic. The study profiled the T cell repertoires of fewer than 850 subjects by immunosequencing and related them to cytomegalovirus serostatus. Alongside the repertoire data, information on donor age, sex, ethnicity and CMV serostatus was compiled. Among the roughly 400 genotyped donors, approximately 82% belonged to the genetic ancestry cluster associated with self-reported Caucasian donors.

The library was obtained by the immunoSEQ multiplex PCR assay. A mixture of 60 forward primers for TCR Vbeta segments and 13 reverse primers for TCR Jbeta segments was used in the multiplex PCR. A multiplex PCR assay on genomic DNA amplified the CDR3 region of rearranged TCR beta genes. On the Illumina HiSeq System, the amplified TCR beta libraries were sequenced as 87-base-pair reads. The published analysis was carried out like this. In a later analysis, roughly 80 million unique TCR beta chains were counted across the approximately 670 repertoires, and some 10 million of these chains were shared by at least two donors. Raw reads were error-corrected and collapsed into unique sequences with a nearest-neighbor algorithm that merged closely related sequences to remove PCR and sequencing errors. To assign V, D and J gene segments, CDR3 sequences were aligned to IMGT reference sequences. For a sequence to be retained, at least a six-nucleotide match to both a V gene segment and a J gene segment was required. A rearrangement counted as productive if the CDR3 had no stop codons and remained in frame with V and J, and every other rearrangement counted as non-productive. Following IMGT convention, CDR3 was defined as the stretch from the second conserved V-encoded cysteine to the conserved J-encoded phenylalanine. The earlier analysis of about 620 of the donors excluded sequences that lacked an unambiguous match to a single V gene segment. In an earlier analysis of approximately 590 of the donors, V segments were called functional above 56.7% productive rearrangements and were called segregating when the between-donor standard deviation exceeded 5%. A statistical classification framework was built to diagnose cytomegalovirus status from the catalog of TCR beta chain sequences. In a later analysis, TCR nucleotide sequences were compared against IMGT/GENE-DB human TR gene sequences so that V and J genes could be assigned. A later analysis assigned CDR3 sequences and most-parsimonious VDJ recombination scenarios with the TCRdist pipeline. In a later analysis, each TCR beta chain was defined by its CDR3 amino acid sequence together with its V-gene family, and reads without a unique V-gene family were excluded. As a way to deal with suspected cross-contamination and a sequencing artifact, a later analysis dropped roughly 600 nucleotide sequences that were highly shared and had low generation probability. In a later analysis, a clonal expansion index was calculated for each public chain from normalized within-repertoire ranks of inferred template counts. In a later analysis, generation probabilities were computed with a VDJ recombination model fitted to out-of-frame rearrangements, and the resulting probabilities were checked against IGoR. A later analysis scored TCR-TCR, TCR-HLA and TCR-CMV co-occurrence with hypergeometric tests, applying a repertoire-size bias correction to TCR pairs. To estimate false discovery rates, a later analysis permuted the HLA or CMV assignments 20 times. In a later analysis, co-occurring TCRs were grouped using DBSCAN, and TCRdist sequence similarity was added for clustering within HLA-allele-positive subsets. Repertoires with fewer than 30,000 or more than 120,000 public chains, plus five repertoires with anomalous nucleotide sharing, were excluded from co-occurrence clustering. Imported from immuneACCESS, the table was reduced by TCRdb to in-frame sequences with V and J called. These copies leave out some clones; in studies compared against another copy, an unresolved V gene accounts for under half, and the cause of the remainder is not known. That table furnishes V, J and clone size, whereas the DNA furnished D and trimming. The sample includes about 120,000 clones, with approximately 8% observed a single time. Approximately 6.6% of the sample goes to the ten largest clones.

V loses 4 bases of germline sequence and J loses 1 base, and the interval between the two ends is 7 bases. The CDR3 has 14 amino acids, counting the end cysteine and phenylalanine. Only the CDR3 DNA is retained, 42 bases long and in frame from the first base. Reading the germline V gene (reference sequence) gives CDR1 MNHNY and CDR2 SVGAGI. The cohort consisted of fewer than 700 healthy bone marrow donors. Cohort members were all nominally healthy when sampled, although unrecorded immune exposures were likely present. The donor was CMV seropositive and was included in the group of 250 to 350 seropositive cohort members. Each donor provided a peripheral blood sample, and peripheral blood mononuclear cells were used for TCR beta sequencing. The Qiagen DNeasy Blood Extraction Kit was used to extract genomic DNA from the blood cell samples. General conclusions and limits of the study: A further reported finding was that TCR beta sequences accurately predicted the HLA-A and HLA-B alleles for most subjects in the first cohort. The authors suggested that the approach could potentially be extended to other disease states and immunological phenotypes. While some public TCRs were present in many individuals, most TCR sequences turned up only very rarely across donors. The study gave a list of under 200 TCR beta chains associated with cytomegalovirus. Presence/absence analyses assumed roughly uniform sequencing depth across donors, an assumption that may not hold. Compared with the roughly 710-donor mean, donors in an Asian-associated ancestry cluster had fewer N-insertions in productive TCRs, according to a later genetic analysis. Because the 87-base-pair reads could not distinguish some IMGT-functional V segments, including TRBV6-2 and TRBV6-3, those segments were excluded. Specific HLA alleles were associated with 15,000 to 20,000 TCR beta sequences at a false discovery rate of 0.05 in a later analysis. In a later analysis, HLA-associated TCR beta chains were found to be more clonally expanded and to have lower generation probabilities than equally common non-associated chains. Cytomegalovirus status was reported to be diagnosed by the classifier with high specificity and sensitivity in both the original and validation cohorts. In a later analysis, the rate of TCR association differed among HLA loci, with DRB1 alleles having the most associated TCRs and HLA-C alleles having the fewest. An earlier analysis of 450 to 750 of the donors showed that most TCR beta V segments appeared in productive rearrangements either about 90% or about 30% of the time, which broadly matched IMGT annotations. Linkage disequilibrium might explain the correlated functional status among segregating V segments, but an unknown experimental factor could not be excluded. Because HLA typing was unavailable for some donors at each locus, only the typed subset was used in association tests. A few of the identified cytomegalovirus-associated TCR beta chains were confirmed in vitro to be specific for cytomegalovirus antigens. For the cohort, immune exposure information was limited to CMV serostatus. Assigning TCR associations to individual alleles was difficult when HLA alleles, especially DR and DQ, strongly co-occurred. V-gene and J-gene trimming of TCR beta chains was associated with a missense DCLRE1C variant in a later genetic analysis, and the association was replicated in an independent cohort. Most CMV-associated TCR beta chains appeared to be HLA-restricted in a later analysis, and the HLA associations seemed to be driven largely by CMV exposure. Several of the top co-occurrence clusters appeared to be linked to parvovirus B19, influenza, CMV and Epstein-Barr virus, according to a later analysis. The sequencing pipeline was judged likely to have produced a cluster of highly shared sequence variants as a technical artifact. The earlier analysis of approximately 590 of the donors excluded approximately 17 rarely observed V segments, including chromosome 9 orphons, because counts were too low. Only TCR beta chains were sequenced in this cohort, and the absence of alpha or paired-chain data limited detectable features.

Source material: PBMCs. This clonotype originated in a woman aged 40 to 50 in good health and CMV-seropositive. The chain uses TRBV6-6 and TRBJ1-4, with the D segment identity uncertain. The DNA sequence reads TGTGCCAGCAGTTTCAGTCTAACTAATGAAAAACTGTTTTTT. This yields the protein CASSFSLTNEKLFF.